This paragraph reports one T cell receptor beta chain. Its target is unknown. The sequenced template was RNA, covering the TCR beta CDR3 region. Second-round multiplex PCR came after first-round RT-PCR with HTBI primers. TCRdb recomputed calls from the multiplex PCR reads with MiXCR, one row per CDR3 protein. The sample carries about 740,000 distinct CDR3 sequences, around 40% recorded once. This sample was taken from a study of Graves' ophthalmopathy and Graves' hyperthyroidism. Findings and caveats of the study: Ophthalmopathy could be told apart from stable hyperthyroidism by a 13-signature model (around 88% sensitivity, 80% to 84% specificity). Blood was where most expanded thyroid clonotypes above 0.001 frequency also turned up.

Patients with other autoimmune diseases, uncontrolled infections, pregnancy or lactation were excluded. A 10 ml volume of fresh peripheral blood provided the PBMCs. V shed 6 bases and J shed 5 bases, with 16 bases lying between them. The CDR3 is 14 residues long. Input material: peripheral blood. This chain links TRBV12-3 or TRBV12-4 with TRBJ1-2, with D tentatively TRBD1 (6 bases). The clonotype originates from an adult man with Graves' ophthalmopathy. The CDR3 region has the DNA TGTGCCAGCAGGCGGGGGGCGCTGGAATATGGCTACACCTTC. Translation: CASRRGALEYGYTF.